The following is a TCR beta chain sequence with its context. This sample was included in a study of cytomegalovirus exposure and HLA in healthy donors. From germline, CDR1 is KGHSH and CDR2 LQKENI. J lost 2 bases, V lost 3 bases, and 20 bases had no gene match. The CDR3 sequence is 20 residues long. Some clones are missing from TCRdb's copy, which holds only in-frame ones; the method was immunoSEQ multiplex PCR. The profile shows over 85,000 clones, around 90% of them singletons. Sequencing used PBMCs. This clonotype originated in a woman aged 18-30 years in good health and CMV-seronegative. J is TRBJ2-7 and V is TRBV18; 9 nucleotides line up with TRBD2. In DNA form, the CDR3 reads TGTGCCAGCTCACCCTCCGGGACTAGCCTGCCCTCACCCCTCCCCTACGAGCAGTACTTC. This sequence encodes CASSPSGTSLPSPLPYEQYF.